The entry below gives a single T cell receptor (beta chain) sequence along with its context. The antigen it recognizes is unknown. Per-base qualities were not stored, and no clone one base away is much larger. In the prospective study, participants were roughly 18 to 95 years old, resided in 24 geographic areas of the United States, and were enrolled through a virtual design. To assign participants to cohorts, the prospective study relied on clinical history that participants themselves reported in a screening survey and a study questionnaire. ImmuneRACE Cohort 3 recovered participants were defined by two consecutive negative NP/OP PCR tests, healthcare professional clearance, or symptom resolution. Each participant in the prospective study had whole blood, serum and a nasopharyngeal or oropharyngeal swab collected by mobile phlebotomists. Over an approximately two-month period, participants in the prospective study had the option of providing additional blood draws and questionnaires. Blood samples from the prospective study were shipped frozen or at room temperature prior to DNA extraction.

Inclusive of the bounding cysteine and phenylalanine, the CDR3 is 12 residues long. The DNA shown is the 36-base CDR3, in frame from base 1. Trimming costs V 6 bases and J 3 bases, and their ends lie 8 bases apart. Sequences LNHDA (CDR1) and SQIVND (CDR2) are obtained from the germline V gene (reference sequence). The immunoSEQ Assay, a bias-controlled multiplex PCR, was used to amplify TCRbeta CDR3 regions from genomic DNA. The source study handled its data this way. Nucleated cell counts per sample were estimated from amplification of reference gene primers within the assay. To quantify the absolute abundance of each unique TCRbeta CDR3 rearrangement, sequence reads were collapsed and filtered. Productive Simpson clonality was computed per sample as the square root of Simpson's diversity index over productive rearrangements. In TCRdb, the immuneACCESS table is reduced to in-frame sequences with V and J assigned. These tables do not hold every clone; where another copy was compared, an unresolved V gene accounts for under half, and the others remain unexplained. For V, J and clone size, that table is used; D and trimming come from the DNA. In all, the sample holds a few hundred thousand clones, and about four fifths of those were seen once. The top ten constitute around 3.5% of the sample.

The data stem from a study of blood T cell repertoires in COVID-19 (dated by TCRdb to the early 2020s). A note on the overall study: Samples from collaborators originated in the United States, Italy and Spain and spanned both the acute and convalescent phases of COVID-19. The repertoires were released in a freely available public database intended as a resource for research on the immune response to SARS-CoV-2. Where available, HLA class I and class II types were obtained from metadata supplied by the sample provider rather than from assay-based typing. A de-identified subject ID, COVID-19 status, age in years and sex were almost always included in the sample metadata. The prospective study material was composed of cDNA or gDNA derived from T cells, B-cell-depleted T cells, or PBMCs. Deeply sampled blood TCRbeta repertoires from subjects exposed to, actively infected with, or recovered from COVID-19 were included in the dataset. Samples came from the ongoing ImmuneRACE study (first 160 participants) plus 1,254 subjects from 6 global collaborators. Results the study describes overall, beyond this receptor: Clinical and demographic metadata were provided uncurated, with the amount varying by source and participant.

The source is a man aged 50 to 59 who had recovered from COVID-19. The material sequenced was PBMCs or T cells enriched from blood (not recorded which). The chain is encoded by TRBV19 joined to TRBJ1-1, with TRBD1 as a weak D call on 5 bases. The CDR3 region reads CASSTGYTEAFF. Read as DNA, the sequence is TGTGCCAGTAGCACAGGCTACACTGAAGCTTTCTTT.